Listed below are T cell receptor beta chains from one sample, sequenced in a study of shared clonotypes between healthy human individuals. Sequencing used immunoSEQ multiplex PCR; TCRdb keeps in-frame clones, though not all of them. The data hold about 2.3 million clones, with 92% observed a single time. The sequenced sample consisted of naive CD4+ T cells from PBMCs. Receptors were obtained from a young man in good health. Some clones in this sample may be carry-over from other donors' samples. Both conserved end residues are part of each CDR3. Fields, in order: D gene, V gene, clone size, J gene, CDR3 protein, CDR3 DNA. A D gene is named only where the DNA matches it firmly. A row's size may be missing; if present it is once, few, many or a size class.

NA	TRBV15	NA	TRBJ2-7	CATSRDPRVVQEQYF	TGTGCCACCAGCAGAGATCCCAGGGTTGTACAAGAGCAGTACTTC
TRBD2	TRBV18	NA	TRBJ2-1	CASSLLAGAPNEQFF	TGTGCCAGCTCACTCCTAGCGGGAGCCCCCAATGAGCAGTTCTTC
TRBD1	TRBV5-1	NA	TRBJ2-5	CASHSGGHGGETQYF	TGCGCCAGCCATTCAGGGGGCCATGGAGGGGAGACCCAGTACTTC
NA	TRBV19	once	TRBJ2-1	CASSIRPVGSYNEQFF	TGTGCCAGTAGTATCCGGCCGGTCGGCTCCTACAATGAGCAGTTCTTC
TRBD2	TRBV18	few	TRBJ2-7	CASSPGGSYEQYF	TGTGCCAGCTCACCGGGGGGGTCCTACGAGCAGTACTTC
NA	TRBV30	NA	TRBJ1-5	CAWSEDSNQPQHF	TGTGCCTGGAGTGAAGATAGCAATCAGCCCCAGCATTTT
NA	TRBV27	NA	TRBJ1-2	CASRLQGKNGYTF	TGTGCCAGCAGGTTACAGGGAAAAAATGGCTACACCTTC
TRBD2	TRBV4-1	once	TRBJ2-3	CASSPMRGGLVVRTDTQYF	TGCGCCAGCAGCCCAATGCGGGGGGGACTAGTTGTCCGCACAGATACGCAGTATTTT
NA	TRBV5-1	NA	TRBJ1-1	CASSANRDSEAFF	TGCGCCAGCAGCGCCAACAGGGACTCTGAAGCTTTCTTT
TRBD1	TRBV5-1	few	TRBJ2-2	CASRGQESNTGELFF	TGCGCCAGCAGGGGACAGGAATCGAACACCGGGGAGCTGTTTTTT
NA	TRBV18	NA	TRBJ2-7	CASSPATGLYEQYF	TGTGCCAGCTCACCTGCAACAGGCCTCTACGAGCAGTACTTC
NA	TRBV5-4	NA	TRBJ2-1	CASSLGNRGEVFF	TGTGCCAGCAGCTTGGGGAATAGGGGCGAGGTTTTCTTC
TRBD2	TRBV30	NA	TRBJ2-1	CAWSSGTTPLRQFF	TGTGCCTGGAGTTCCGGGACTACCCCCCTTCGACAGTTCTTC
TRBD1	TRBV19	NA	TRBJ1-5	CASSTTGTGYSNQPQHF	TGTGCCAGTAGTACCACCGGGACAGGGTATAGCAATCAGCCCCAGCATTTT
NA	TRBV9	NA	TRBJ2-1	CASSVHSTNEQFF	TGTGCCAGCAGCGTACACAGCACCAATGAGCAGTTCTTC
NA	TRBV29-1	once	TRBJ2-4	CSVSKSEVAKNIQYF	TGCAGCGTTAGTAAATCCGAGGTAGCCAAAAACATTCAGTACTTC
NA	TRBV7-3	NA	TRBJ2-3	CASSLVAGIDTQYF	TGTGCCAGCAGCTTAGTCGCTGGGATAGATACGCAGTATTTT
NA	TRBV19	NA	TRBJ2-6	CASSTKRSGANVLTF	TGTGCCAGTAGCACTAAGCGCTCTGGGGCCAACGTCCTGACTTTC
NA	TRBV18	NA	TRBJ2-7	CASSPSSDEQYF	TGTGCCAGCTCACCAAGTAGCGACGAGCAGTACTTC
TRBD2	TRBV7-9	NA	TRBJ2-7	CASSLAGGGDEQYF	TGTGCCAGCAGCTTGGCGGGAGGAGGTGACGAGCAGTACTTC
NA	TRBV4-2	NA	TRBJ2-7	CASSQEGSTRASYEQYF	TGTGCCAGCAGCCAAGAAGGGTCAACTAGAGCCTCCTACGAGCAGTACTTC
TRBD1	TRBV5-8	NA	TRBJ2-7	CASSDRQGPYEQYF	TGTGCCAGCAGCGACCGACAGGGTCCCTACGAGCAGTACTTC
NA	TRBV4-3	NA	TRBJ1-2	CASSQGYRVNGYTF	TGCGCCAGCAGCCAAGGTTACAGGGTGAACGGCTACACCTTC
TRBD1	TRBV5-6	NA	TRBJ1-1	CASSTPSRGGEGTEAFF	TGTGCCAGCAGCACACCATCAAGAGGGGGCGAAGGCACTGAAGCTTTCTTT
NA	TRBV18	NA	TRBJ1-1	CASSLSGFEAFF	TGTGCCAGCTCACTATCGGGGTTTGAAGCTTTCTTT
TRBD2	TRBV5-1	NA	TRBJ2-2	CASYLEWGSGTYTGELFF	TGCGCCAGCTACCTCGAGTGGGGTAGCGGGACCTACACCGGGGAGCTGTTTTTT
TRBD1	TRBV28	once	TRBJ1-6	CASSSSFPGQGANSPLHF	TGTGCCAGCAGTTCCTCTTTCCCGGGACAGGGGGCAAATTCACCCCTCCACTTT
NA	TRBV6-1	NA	TRBJ1-5	CASRGFPLGNQPQHF	TGTGCCAGCAGGGGTTTTCCGCTTGGCAATCAGCCCCAGCATTTT
NA	TRBV10-3	NA	TRBJ2-1	CAISDGRASYNEQFF	TGTGCCATCAGTGATGGGCGGGCCTCCTACAATGAGCAGTTCTTC